This T cell receptor (beta chain) emerged from a study of cytomegalovirus exposure and HLA in healthy donors. Study results and limitations: Sequencing likely generated an artifact that appeared as a cluster of highly shared sequence variants. Donors belonging to an Asian-associated ancestry cluster reportedly showed fewer N-insertions in productive TCRs than the roughly 680-donor mean, according to what a later analysis found. Listed as cytomegalovirus-associated were over 150 TCR beta chains.

V was pared by 2 bases and J by 4 bases, with 6 bases of the junction left unmatched. Germline V gene sequence: CDR1 SGHTA, CDR2 FQGNSA. CDR3 length equals 15 residues. The PCR used 60 Vbeta and 13 Jbeta primers. Profiled with immunoSEQ multiplex PCR; TCRdb holds only in-frame clones, not every one. The sample holds approximately 170,000 clones; around 81% are singletons and the top ten take under 2.5%. As regards this clone: Its antigen is as yet unknown.

This TCR came from a woman between 25 and 40 years old in good health and CMV-seropositive. Input material: PBMCs. The chain uses TRBV7-2 and TRBJ2-7; the match to TRBD2 covers 9 bases. The DNA of the CDR3 is TGTGCCAGCAGCTTACTTGGGACTAGCTCGTACGAGCAGTACTTC. Translation gives CASSLLGTSSYEQYF.